The present TCR beta chain was sequenced within a study of T cells in pancreatic ductal adenocarcinoma. Germline CDR1 is LNHNV and CDR2 is YYDKDF (reference sequence). This CDR3 region has 15 residues. Trimming took 0 bases from V and 0 from J, leaving 8 bases between them. As for this clone: The antigen remains unidentified.

Study conclusions and caveats: Blood had more productive templates and about 8-fold more unique clonotypes than tumor. Mean clonality was roughly 0.11 in tumors and roughly 0.067 in blood, not significantly different. Comparisons of tumor and blood clonality may show falsely lower tumor diversity.

Libraries were prepared by immunoSEQ multiplex PCR; TCRdb keeps only in-frame clonotypes and omits some of them. In the table there are roughly 100,000 clones, about 95% of which are singletons. Selected pancreatic ductal adenocarcinoma patients had undergone surgery without neoadjuvant therapy. This TCR derives from a human donor with pancreatic ductal adenocarcinoma. The V call is TRBV15, the J call TRBJ1-2, with a possible D match to TRBD1 (5 bases). What was sequenced was PBMCs. CDR3 DNA sequence: TGTGCCACCAGCAGAGATGGGGCGGCTAACTATGGCTACACCTTC. Its translation is CATSRDGAANYGYTF.